Listed below are T cell receptor beta chains from one sample, sequenced in a study of early T cells in non-severe SARS-CoV-2 infection. TCRdb ran MiXCR on the 5' RACE reads and lists one entry per CDR3 protein. Of roughly 30,000 distinct CDR3 sequences listed, roughly 5% are singletons. Sequencing used whole blood. Receptors were obtained from an adult who was a healthcare worker with PCR-confirmed SARS-CoV-2 infection or an uninfected control (not recorded which). The CDR3 runs from the conserved cysteine through the conserved F or W. A D gene is named only where the DNA matches it firmly. Clone size, where shown, is once, few, many, or a class for clones that have expanded.

v_call,j_call,d_call,clone_size,cdr3_nt,cdr3_aa
TRBV20-1,TRBJ2-7,TRBD1,many,TGCAGCCTACTAAGGACAGGGTGGTACGAGCAGTACTTC,CSLLRTGWYEQYF
TRBV28,TRBJ2-3,-,many,TGTGCCAGCAGCGCCGGCGGGGTCCACACAGATACGCAGTATTTT,CASSAGGVHTDTQYF
TRBV5-4,TRBJ1-4,TRBD1,-,TGTGTCAGCAGCCGACAGGGCTTGGCTAATGAAAAACTGTTTTTT,CVSSRQGLANEKLFF
TRBV19,TRBJ1-4,-,many,TGTGCCAGTGGAGTAGTTGCAACTAATGAAAAACTGTTTTTT,CASGVVATNEKLFF
TRBV7-6,TRBJ1-6,-,few,TGTGCCAGCAGCCAGGCGGGGGCAGGGAAGGATTCACCCCTCCACTTT,CASSQAGAGKDSPLHF
TRBV10-3,TRBJ2-5,-,few,TGTGCCATCAGTCAGAGGGGTGGAGAGACCCAGTACTTC,CAISQRGGETQYF
TRBV6-1,TRBJ2-1,TRBD1,-,TGTGCCAGCTGTGAAGTGGCAGGGGGCTCCTACAATGAGCAGTTCTTC,CASCEVAGGSYNEQFF
TRBV6-2/TRBV6-3,TRBJ1-1,TRBD1,few,TGTGCCAGCAGTTATGGGACAGTGGCTTTCTTT,CASSYGTVAFF
TRBV11-2,TRBJ1-6,-,few,TGTGCCAGCAGCTTCTTAGGAAATTCACCCCTCCACTTT,CASSFLGNSPLHF
TRBV9,TRBJ1-3,-,-,TGTGCCAGCAGCGTAGGACAGAGCTCTGGAAACACCATATATTTT,CASSVGQSSGNTIYF
TRBV6-5,TRBJ1-4,-,many,TGTGCCAGCACTATGACGGCAACTAATGAAAAACTGTTTTTT,CASTMTATNEKLFF
TRBV7-3,TRBJ2-3,-,many,TGTGCCAGCAGCCTATATTCTAGCAGAGGGTACACAGATACGCAGTATTTT,CASSLYSSRGYTDTQYF
TRBV18,TRBJ2-7,-,few,TGTGTCAGCTCTCCCACCATTAGGGCGGGCGTTTCCTACGAGCAGTACTTC,CVSSPTIRAGVSYEQYF
TRBV24-1,TRBJ2-3,-,many,TGTGCCACCAGTGATTTGGGACAGAGCACAGATACGCAGTATTTT,CATSDLGQSTDTQYF
TRBV4-1,TRBJ2-2,-,few,TGCGCCAGCAGCCCCGGTCCCGGGGAGCTGTTTTTT,CASSPGPGELFF
TRBV21-1,TRBJ2-2,-,few,-,CASSIKGIPGSCFF
TRBV11-1,TRBJ2-7,-,few,TGTGCCAGCAGCTTAGGAATAGGGTCATACGAGCAGTACTTC,CASSLGIGSYEQYF
TRBV5-8,TRBJ2-3,-,many,TGTGCCAGCAGCCTCGGGGTCCTCACAGATACGCAGTATTTT,CASSLGVLTDTQYF
TRBV10-3,TRBJ2-1,TRBD2,many,TGTGCCATCAGTGAGGGACTAGCGGGAAGGGATGAGCAGTTCTTC,CAISEGLAGRDEQFF
TRBV27,TRBJ2-7,TRBD1,-,TGTGCCAGCGCCTGGACAGGGGTCTACGAGCAGTACTTC,CASAWTGVYEQYF
TRBV11-3,TRBJ2-7,TRBD1,-,TGTGCCAGCAGGGAAACCGGGACAGGGATTTACGAGCAGTACTTC,CASRETGTGIYEQYF
TRBV5-1,TRBJ2-7,TRBD1,many,TGCGCCAGCAGCCCGCCCACAGGGGTCTACGAGCAGTACTTC,CASSPPTGVYEQYF
TRBV7-2,TRBJ2-1,TRBD1,few,TGTGCCAGCAGCTTAGGACAGGGGACCTACAATGAGCAGTTCTTC,CASSLGQGTYNEQFF
TRBV14,TRBJ2-7,TRBD1,-,TGTGCCAGCAGCCACGGACAGGGGGCTCTTTACGAGCAGTACTTC,CASSHGQGALYEQYF
TRBV5-4,TRBJ2-3,TRBD2,-,TGTGCCAGCAGCCTCGTAGCGGGGGGGAGCACAGATACGCAGTATTTT,CASSLVAGGSTDTQYF
TRBV19,TRBJ2-6,TRBD2,many,TGTGCCAGCGGGAGGGGGGCCTTGGGCGCTGGGGCCAACGTCCTGACTTTC,CASGRGALGAGANVLTF
TRBV7-3,TRBJ2-2,-,once,TGTGCCAGCAGCCCTAGGAACGGGATTCCCAACACCGGGGAGCTGTTTTTT,CASSPRNGIPNTGELFF
TRBV5-4,TRBJ2-2,TRBD1,many,TGTGCCAGCAGCCGGACAGGGCGAGGTCCAAGGGACACCGGGGAGCTGTTTTTT,CASSRTGRGPRDTGELFF
TRBV10-3,TRBJ2-4,TRBD2,many,TGTGCCATCAGTGACCGGACTAGCGGGACAAACATTCAGTACTTC,CAISDRTSGTNIQYF
TRBV11-2,TRBJ2-7,-,few,TGTGCCAGCAGCTTACCCCCAAAAATCTACGAGCAGTACTTC,CASSLPPKIYEQYF
TRBV12-3/TRBV12-4,TRBJ2-7,-,many,TGTGCCAGCAGTTTACAACAGTCCTACGAGCAGTACTTC,CASSLQQSYEQYF
TRBV5-4,TRBJ2-5,TRBD1,few,TGTGCCAGCAGCTCCGTTACAGGGGGCGATGAGACCCAGTACTTC,CASSSVTGGDETQYF
TRBV12-3/TRBV12-4,TRBJ1-2,-,-,TGTGCCAGCAACCAAAGCCGTCAGGTTGGCTACACCTTC,CASNQSRQVGYTF
TRBV9,TRBJ1-6,-,-,TGTGCCAGCAGCGTTTATCCAGGGGATAATTCACCCCTCCACTTT,CASSVYPGDNSPLHF
TRBV20-1,TRBJ1-2,-,-,TGCAGTGCTAGAGATTTGGGGGAGGGCTACACCTTC,CSARDLGEGYTF
TRBV29-1,TRBJ2-1,-,many,TGCAGCGCAAATGGGGGAGGATATGAGGGTGAGCAGTTCTTC,CSANGGGYEGEQFF
TRBV11-2,TRBJ2-1,-,many,TGTGCCAGCAGCTCCACTTTAGAGGGCCCGCAGTTCTTC,CASSSTLEGPQFF